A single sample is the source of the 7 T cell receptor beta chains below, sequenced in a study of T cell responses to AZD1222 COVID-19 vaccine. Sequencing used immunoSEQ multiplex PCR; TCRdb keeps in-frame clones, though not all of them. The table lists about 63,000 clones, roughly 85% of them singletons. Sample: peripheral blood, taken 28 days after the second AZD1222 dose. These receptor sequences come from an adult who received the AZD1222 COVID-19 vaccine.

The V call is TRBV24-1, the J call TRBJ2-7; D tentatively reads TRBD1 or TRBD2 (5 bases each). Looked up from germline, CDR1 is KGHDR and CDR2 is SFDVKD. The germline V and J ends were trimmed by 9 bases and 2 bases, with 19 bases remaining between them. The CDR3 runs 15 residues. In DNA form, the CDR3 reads TGTGCCACCCCCGGGGCCGACAGACGGCCCTACGAGCAGTACTTC. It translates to CATPGADRRPYEQYF.

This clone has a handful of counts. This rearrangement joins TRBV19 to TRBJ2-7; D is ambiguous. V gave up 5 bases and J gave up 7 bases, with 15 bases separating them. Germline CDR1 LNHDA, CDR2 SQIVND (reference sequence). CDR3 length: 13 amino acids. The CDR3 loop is CASSPRTVAEQYF. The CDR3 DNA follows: TGTGCCAGTAGTCCCCGCACCGTCGCTGAGCAGTACTTC.

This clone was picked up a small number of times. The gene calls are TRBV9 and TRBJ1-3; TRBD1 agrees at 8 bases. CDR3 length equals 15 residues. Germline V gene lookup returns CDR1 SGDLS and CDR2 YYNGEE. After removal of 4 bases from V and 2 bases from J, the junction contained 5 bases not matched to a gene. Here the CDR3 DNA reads TGTGCCAGCAGCAAGGGACAGGAGGCTGGAAACACCATATATTTT. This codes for CASSKGQEAGNTIYF.

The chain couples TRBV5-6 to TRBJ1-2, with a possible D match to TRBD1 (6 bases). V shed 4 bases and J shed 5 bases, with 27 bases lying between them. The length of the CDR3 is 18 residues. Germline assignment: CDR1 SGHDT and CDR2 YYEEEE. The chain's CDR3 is CASSMNRQVASVLYGYTF. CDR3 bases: TGTGCCAGCAGCATGAACCGACAGGTTGCCTCCGTTTTGTATGGCTACACCTTC.

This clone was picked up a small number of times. The CDR3, as DNA: TGTGCCAGCAGTTTCTCGGTGTTCGACAGGGACTACAATGAGCAGTTCTTC. Its protein is CASSFSVFDRDYNEQFF. V usage is TRBV5-6 and J usage is TRBJ2-1, with TRBD1 matching over 7 bases. V lost 5 bases to trimming and J lost 3 bases; unmatched junction nucleotides: 14. Germline V lookup: CDR1 SGHDT, CDR2 YYEEEE. This CDR3 has 17 residues.

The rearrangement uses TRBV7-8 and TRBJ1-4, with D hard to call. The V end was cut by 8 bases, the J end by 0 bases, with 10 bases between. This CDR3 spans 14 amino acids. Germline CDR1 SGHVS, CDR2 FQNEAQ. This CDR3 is CASFDAATNEKLFF. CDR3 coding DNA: TGTGCCAGCTTTGACGCAGCAACTAATGAAAAACTGTTTTTT.

DNA of the CDR3: TGTGCCAGCACAGTTTGGGTTGCGACTCCCGACGAGCAGTACTTC. This gives the protein CASTVWVATPDEQYF. The chain couples TRBV28 to TRBJ2-7; no firm D call. The CDR3 consists of 15 residues. Per the germline V gene, CDR1 is MDHEN and CDR2 is SYDVKM. V lost 7 bases and J 5 bases, leaving 21 bases between the germline ends.